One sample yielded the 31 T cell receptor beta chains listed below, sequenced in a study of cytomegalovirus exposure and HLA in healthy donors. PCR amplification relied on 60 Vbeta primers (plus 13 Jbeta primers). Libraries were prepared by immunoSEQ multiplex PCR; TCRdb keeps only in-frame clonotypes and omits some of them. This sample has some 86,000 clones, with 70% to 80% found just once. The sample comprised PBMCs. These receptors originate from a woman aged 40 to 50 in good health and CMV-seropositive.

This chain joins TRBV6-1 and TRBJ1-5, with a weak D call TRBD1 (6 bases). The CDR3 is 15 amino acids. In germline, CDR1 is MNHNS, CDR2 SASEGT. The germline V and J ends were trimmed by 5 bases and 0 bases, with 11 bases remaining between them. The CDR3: CASSTGTFSNQPQHF. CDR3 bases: TGTGCCAGCAGTACCGGGACATTTAGCAATCAGCCCCAGCATTTT.

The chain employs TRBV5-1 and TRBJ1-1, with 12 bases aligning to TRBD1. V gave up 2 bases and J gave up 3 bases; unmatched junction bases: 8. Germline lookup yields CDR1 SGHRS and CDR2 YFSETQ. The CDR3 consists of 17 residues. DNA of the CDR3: TGCGCCAGCAGCTTTGAGGGGACAGGGGGCCCCTACACTGAAGCTTTCTTT. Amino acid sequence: CASSFEGTGGPYTEAFF.

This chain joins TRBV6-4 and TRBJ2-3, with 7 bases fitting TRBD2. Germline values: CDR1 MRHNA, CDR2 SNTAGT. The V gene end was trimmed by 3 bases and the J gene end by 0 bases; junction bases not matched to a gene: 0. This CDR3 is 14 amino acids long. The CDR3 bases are TGTGCCAGCAGTGAAGCGGGGAGCACAGATACGCAGTATTTT. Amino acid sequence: CASSEAGSTDTQYF.

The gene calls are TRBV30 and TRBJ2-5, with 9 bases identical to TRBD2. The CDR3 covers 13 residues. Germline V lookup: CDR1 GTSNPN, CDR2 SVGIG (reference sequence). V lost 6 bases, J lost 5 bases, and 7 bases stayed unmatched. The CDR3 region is CACPAGGRETQYF. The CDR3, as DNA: TGTGCCTGCCCCGCGGGGGGGCGTGAGACCCAGTACTTC.

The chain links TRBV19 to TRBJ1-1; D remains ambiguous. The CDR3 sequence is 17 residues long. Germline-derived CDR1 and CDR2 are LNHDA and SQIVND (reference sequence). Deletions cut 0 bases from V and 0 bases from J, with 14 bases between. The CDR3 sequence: CASSIEVLGFMNTEAFF. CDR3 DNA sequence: TGTGCCAGTAGTATAGAAGTTTTGGGCTTCATGAACACTGAAGCTTTCTTT.

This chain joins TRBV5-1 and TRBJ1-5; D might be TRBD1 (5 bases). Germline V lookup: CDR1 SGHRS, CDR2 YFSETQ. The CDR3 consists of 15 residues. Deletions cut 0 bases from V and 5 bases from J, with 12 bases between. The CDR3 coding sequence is TGCGCCAGCAGCTTGGGTCCGACAGAGTATCAGCCCCAGCATTTT. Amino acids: CASSLGPTEYQPQHF.

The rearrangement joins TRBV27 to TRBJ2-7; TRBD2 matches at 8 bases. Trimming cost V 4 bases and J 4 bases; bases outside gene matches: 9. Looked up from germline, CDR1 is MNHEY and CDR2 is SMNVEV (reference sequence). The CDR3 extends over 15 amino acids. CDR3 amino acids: CASSSPGTSVYEQYF. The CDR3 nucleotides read TGTGCCAGCAGTTCTCCCGGGACTAGTGTTTACGAGCAGTACTTC.

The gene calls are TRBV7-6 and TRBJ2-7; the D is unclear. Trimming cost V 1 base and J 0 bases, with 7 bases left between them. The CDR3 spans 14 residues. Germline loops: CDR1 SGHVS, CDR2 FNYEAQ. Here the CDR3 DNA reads TGTGCCAGCAGCTTAGACTGGAGCTCCTACGAGCAGTACTTC. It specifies CASSLDWSSYEQYF.

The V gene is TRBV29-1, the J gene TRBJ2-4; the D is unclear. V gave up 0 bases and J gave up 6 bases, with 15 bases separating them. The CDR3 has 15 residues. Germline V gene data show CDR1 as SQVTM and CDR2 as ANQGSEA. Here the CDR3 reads CSVEEDANRANIQYF. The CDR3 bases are TGCAGCGTTGAAGAAGATGCCAACCGAGCAAACATTCAGTACTTC.

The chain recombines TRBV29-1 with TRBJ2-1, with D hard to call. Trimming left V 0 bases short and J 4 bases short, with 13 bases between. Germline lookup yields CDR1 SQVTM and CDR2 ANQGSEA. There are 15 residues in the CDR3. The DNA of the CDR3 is TGCAGCGTTGAAGAGACGGCTAGTTCTTACAATGAGCAGTTCTTC. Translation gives CSVEETASSYNEQFF.

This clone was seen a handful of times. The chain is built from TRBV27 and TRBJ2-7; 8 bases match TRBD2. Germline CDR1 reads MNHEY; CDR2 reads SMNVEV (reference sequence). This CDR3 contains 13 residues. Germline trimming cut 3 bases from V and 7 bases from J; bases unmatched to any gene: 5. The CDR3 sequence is CASSFRGGDEQYF. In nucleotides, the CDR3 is TGTGCCAGCAGTTTTCGGGGGGGGGATGAGCAGTACTTC.

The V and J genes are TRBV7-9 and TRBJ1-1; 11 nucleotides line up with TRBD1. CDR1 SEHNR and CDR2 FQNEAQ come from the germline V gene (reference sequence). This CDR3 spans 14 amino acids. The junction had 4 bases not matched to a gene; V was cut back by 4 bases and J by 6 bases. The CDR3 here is CASSYPGQGAEAFF. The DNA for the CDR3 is TGTGCCAGCAGCTATCCGGGACAGGGGGCTGAAGCTTTCTTT.

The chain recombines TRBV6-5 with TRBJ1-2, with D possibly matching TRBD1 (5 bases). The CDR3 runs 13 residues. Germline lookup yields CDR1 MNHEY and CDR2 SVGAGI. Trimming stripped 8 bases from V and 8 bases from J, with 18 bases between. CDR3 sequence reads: CASGGGDLIGYTF. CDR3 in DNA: TGTGCCAGCGGAGGAGGGGACTTAATCGGCTACACCTTC.

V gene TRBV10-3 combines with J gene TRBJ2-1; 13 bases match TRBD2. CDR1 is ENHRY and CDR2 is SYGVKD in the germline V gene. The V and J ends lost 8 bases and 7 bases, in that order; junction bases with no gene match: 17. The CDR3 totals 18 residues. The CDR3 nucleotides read TGTGCCATCTCCAATCCGGGACTAGCGGGATCCTCAGGAAATGAGCAGTTCTTC. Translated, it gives CAISNPGLAGSSGNEQFF.

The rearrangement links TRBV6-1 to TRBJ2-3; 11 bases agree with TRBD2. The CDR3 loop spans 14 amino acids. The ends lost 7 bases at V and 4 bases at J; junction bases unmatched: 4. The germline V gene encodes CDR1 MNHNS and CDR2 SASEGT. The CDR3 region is CASKRLAGPDTQYF. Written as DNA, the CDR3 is TGTGCCAGCAAACGACTAGCGGGACCAGATACGCAGTATTTT.

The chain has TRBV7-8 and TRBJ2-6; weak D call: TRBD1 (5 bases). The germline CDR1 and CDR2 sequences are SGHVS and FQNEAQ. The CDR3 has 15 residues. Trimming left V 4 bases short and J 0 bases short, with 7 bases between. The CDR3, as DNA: TGTGCCAGCAGCTCAAGGGGCTCTGGGGCCAACGTCCTGACTTTC. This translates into CASSSRGSGANVLTF.

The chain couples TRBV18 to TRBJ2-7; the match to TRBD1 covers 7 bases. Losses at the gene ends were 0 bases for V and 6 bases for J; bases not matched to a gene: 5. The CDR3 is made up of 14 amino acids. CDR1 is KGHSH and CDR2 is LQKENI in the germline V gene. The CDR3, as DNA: TGTGCCAGCTCACCACCAGGGGGCGGAGGCGAGCAGTACTTC. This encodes CASSPPGGGGEQYF.

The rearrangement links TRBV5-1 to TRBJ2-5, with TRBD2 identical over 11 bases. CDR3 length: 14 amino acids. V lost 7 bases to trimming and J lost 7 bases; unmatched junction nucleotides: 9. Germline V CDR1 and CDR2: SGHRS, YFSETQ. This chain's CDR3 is CASHAGLAGGTQYF. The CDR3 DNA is TGCGCCAGCCACGCGGGGCTAGCGGGGGGGACCCAGTACTTC.

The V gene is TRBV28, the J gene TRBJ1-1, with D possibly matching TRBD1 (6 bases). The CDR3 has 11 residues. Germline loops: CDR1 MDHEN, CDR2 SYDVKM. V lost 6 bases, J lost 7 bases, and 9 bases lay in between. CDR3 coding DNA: TGTGCCAGCAGGACAGGAGTTGAAGCTTTCTTT. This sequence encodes CASRTGVEAFF. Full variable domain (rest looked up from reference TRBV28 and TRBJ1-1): DVKVTQSSRYLVKRTGEKVFLECVQDMDHENMFWYRQDPGLGLRLIYFSYDVKMKEKGDIPEGYSVSREKKERFSLILESASTNQTSMYLCASRTGVEAFFGQGTRLTVV.

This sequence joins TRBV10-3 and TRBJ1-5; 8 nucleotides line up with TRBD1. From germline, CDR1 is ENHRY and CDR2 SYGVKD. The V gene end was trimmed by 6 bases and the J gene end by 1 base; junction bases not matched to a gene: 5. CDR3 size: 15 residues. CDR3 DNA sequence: TGTGCCATCAGCGCAGGGGGCCCAAGCAATCAGCCCCAGCATTTT. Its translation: CAISAGGPSNQPQHF.

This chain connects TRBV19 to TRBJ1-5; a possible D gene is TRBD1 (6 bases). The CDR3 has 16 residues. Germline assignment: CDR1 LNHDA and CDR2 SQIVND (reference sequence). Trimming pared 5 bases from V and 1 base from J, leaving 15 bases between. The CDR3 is CASSSPKGVSNQPQHF. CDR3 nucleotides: TGTGCCAGTAGTTCCCCGAAGGGGGTGAGCAATCAGCCCCAGCATTTT.

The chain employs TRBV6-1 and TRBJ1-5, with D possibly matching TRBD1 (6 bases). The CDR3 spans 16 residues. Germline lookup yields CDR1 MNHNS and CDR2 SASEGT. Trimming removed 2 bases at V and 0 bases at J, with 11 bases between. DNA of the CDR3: TGTGCCAGCAGTGAAATGGACAGCTATAGCAATCAGCCCCAGCATTTT. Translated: CASSEMDSYSNQPQHF.

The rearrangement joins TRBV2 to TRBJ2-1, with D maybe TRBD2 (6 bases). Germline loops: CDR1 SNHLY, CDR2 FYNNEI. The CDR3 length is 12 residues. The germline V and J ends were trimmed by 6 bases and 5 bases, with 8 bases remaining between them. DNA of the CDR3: TGTGCCAGCAGGGACTATCACAATGAGCAGTTCTTC. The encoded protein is CASRDYHNEQFF. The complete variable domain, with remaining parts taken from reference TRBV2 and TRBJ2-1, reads EPEVTQTPSHQVTQMGQEVILRCVPISNHLYFYWYRQILGQKVEFLVSFYNNEISEKSEIFDDQFSVERPDGSNFTLKIRSTKLEDSAMYFCASRDYHNEQFFGPGTRLTVL.

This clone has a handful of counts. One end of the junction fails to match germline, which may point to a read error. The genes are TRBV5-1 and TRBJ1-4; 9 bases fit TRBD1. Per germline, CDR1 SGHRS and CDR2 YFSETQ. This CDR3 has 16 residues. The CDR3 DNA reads TGCGCCAGCAGCTTGGACCCTATGACAGGGGGGAAGTCCCACTATTTT. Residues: CASSLDPMTGGKSHYF. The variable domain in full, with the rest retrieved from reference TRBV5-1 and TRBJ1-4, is KAGVTQTPRYLIKTRGQQVTLSCSPISGHRSVSWYQQTPGQGLQFLFEYFSETQRNKGNFPGRFSGRQFSNSRSEMNVSTLELGDSALYLCASSLDPMTGGKSHYFGSGTQLSVL.

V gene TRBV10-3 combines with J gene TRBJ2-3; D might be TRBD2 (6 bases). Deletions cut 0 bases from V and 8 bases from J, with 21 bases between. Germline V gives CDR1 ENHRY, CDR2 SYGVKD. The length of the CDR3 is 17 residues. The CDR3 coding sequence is TGTGCCATCAGTGAGTCGGTAGGTGATAGCGGCCTCGGTACGCAGTATTTT. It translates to CAISESVGDSGLGTQYF.

The CDR3 region is CVAVSSGRGNEQFF. The CDR3 DNA sequence: TGTGTTGCAGTGAGTAGCGGGAGGGGGAATGAGCAGTTCTTC. The chain joins TRBV28 to TRBJ2-1, with 11 bases that match TRBD2. The CDR3 is 14 residues long. CDR1 and CDR2 from the germline V gene are MDHEN and SYDVKM.

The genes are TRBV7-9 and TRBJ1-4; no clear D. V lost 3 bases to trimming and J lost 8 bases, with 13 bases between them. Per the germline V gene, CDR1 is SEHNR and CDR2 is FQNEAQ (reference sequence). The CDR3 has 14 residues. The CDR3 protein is CASSFAAGREKLFF. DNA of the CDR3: TGTGCCAGCAGCTTTGCGGCGGGGAGGGAAAAACTGTTTTTT.

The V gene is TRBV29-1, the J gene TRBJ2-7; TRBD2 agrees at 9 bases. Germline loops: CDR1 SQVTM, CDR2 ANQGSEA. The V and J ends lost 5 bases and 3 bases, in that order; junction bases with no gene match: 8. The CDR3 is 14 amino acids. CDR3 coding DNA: TGCAGCGTTAACGGGGTTAGCGGGAGCTACGAGCAGTACTTC. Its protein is CSVNGVSGSYEQYF.

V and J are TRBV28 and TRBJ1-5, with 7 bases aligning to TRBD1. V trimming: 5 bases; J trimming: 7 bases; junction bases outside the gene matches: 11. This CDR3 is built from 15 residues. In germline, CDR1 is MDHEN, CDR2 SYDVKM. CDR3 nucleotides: TGTGCCAGCAGTCGGACGGAGGGGGCGGGGCAGCCCCAGCATTTT. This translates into CASSRTEGAGQPQHF. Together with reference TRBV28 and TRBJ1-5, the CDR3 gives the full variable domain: DVKVTQSSRYLVKRTGEKVFLECVQDMDHENMFWYRQDPGLGLRLIYFSYDVKMKEKGDIPEGYSVSREKKERFSLILESASTNQTSMYLCASSRTEGAGQPQHFGDGTRLSIL.

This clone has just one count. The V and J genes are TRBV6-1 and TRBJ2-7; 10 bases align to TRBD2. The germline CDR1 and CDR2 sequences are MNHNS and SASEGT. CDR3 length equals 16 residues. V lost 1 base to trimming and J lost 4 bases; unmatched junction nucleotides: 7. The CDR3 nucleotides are TGTGCCAGCAGTGAAGGCCCTAGCGGGGGCCTATACGAGCAGTACTTC. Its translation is CASSEGPSGGLYEQYF.

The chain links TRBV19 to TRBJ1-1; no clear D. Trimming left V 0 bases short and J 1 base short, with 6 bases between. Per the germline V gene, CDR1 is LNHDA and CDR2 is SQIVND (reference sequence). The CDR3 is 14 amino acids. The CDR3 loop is CASSIDLRNTEAFF. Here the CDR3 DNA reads TGTGCCAGTAGTATAGATCTAAGGAACACTGAAGCTTTCTTT.